This T cell receptor (beta chain) was sequenced for a study of technical replicates of blood from a few donors. TCRdb's copy holds only in-frame clones and misses some; the assay was immunoSEQ multiplex PCR. In the table there are 100,000 or so clones, 90% to 96% of which are singletons. Of note for this clone: Relative to the germline gene, one junction end is altered; a read error may explain this. The same CDR3 can be traced to other DNA sequences in this sample.

The CDR3 loop spans 13 amino acids. Germline lookup yields CDR1 SQVTM and CDR2 ANQGSEA. Sequencing was done on a sample of T cells isolated from PBMCs. The chain has TRBV29-1 and TRBJ1-2, with 8 bases identical to TRBD1. The TCR originated in a human donor in good health. The CDR3 DNA follows: TGCAGCGTCGAAGGACAGGGCGGTTATGGCTACACCTTC. Protein product: CSVEGQGGYGYTF. Variable domain in full (rest from reference TRBV29-1 and TRBJ1-2): SAVISQKPSRDICQRGTSLTIQCQVDSQVTMMFWYRQQPGQSLTLIATANQGSEATYESGFVIDKFPISRPNLTFSTLTVSNMSPEDSSIYLCSVEGQGGYGYTFGSGTRLTVV.